Reported below is one TCR beta chain. Its antigen is unidentified. This CDR3 is 19 amino acids long. Per the germline V gene, CDR1 is MGHRA and CDR2 is YSYEKL. Trimming removed 3 bases from V and 6 bases from J; junction bases left unmatched: 18. Assay: immunoSEQ multiplex PCR; the TCRdb copy retains only in-frame clones and omits some. The sample contains approximately 63,000 clones, roughly 90% of which appear only once. To release intraepithelial and lamina propria lymphocytes, the graft tissue was processed. This sample stems from a study of graft-versus-host responses after intestinal transplantation. Study information: Each patient got anti-thymocyte globulin induction, then tacrolimus and steroids for about 3 years. Findings and limits, study-wide: Among circulating GvH clones, peak levels were associated with early post-transplant declines in HvG clones.

This chain joins TRBV4-1 and TRBJ2-2; TRBD1 matches at 8 bases. This clonotype originated in a human patient who received an intestinal transplant, so some T cells may come from the graft donor. This material consisted of ileum tissue, taken 350 to 400 days after transplant. CDR3 residues: CASSQGFLQGAKGAGELFF. DNA for the CDR3: TGCGCCAGCAGCCAGGGCTTTCTCCAGGGGGCAAAGGGGGCCGGGGAGCTGTTTTTT.